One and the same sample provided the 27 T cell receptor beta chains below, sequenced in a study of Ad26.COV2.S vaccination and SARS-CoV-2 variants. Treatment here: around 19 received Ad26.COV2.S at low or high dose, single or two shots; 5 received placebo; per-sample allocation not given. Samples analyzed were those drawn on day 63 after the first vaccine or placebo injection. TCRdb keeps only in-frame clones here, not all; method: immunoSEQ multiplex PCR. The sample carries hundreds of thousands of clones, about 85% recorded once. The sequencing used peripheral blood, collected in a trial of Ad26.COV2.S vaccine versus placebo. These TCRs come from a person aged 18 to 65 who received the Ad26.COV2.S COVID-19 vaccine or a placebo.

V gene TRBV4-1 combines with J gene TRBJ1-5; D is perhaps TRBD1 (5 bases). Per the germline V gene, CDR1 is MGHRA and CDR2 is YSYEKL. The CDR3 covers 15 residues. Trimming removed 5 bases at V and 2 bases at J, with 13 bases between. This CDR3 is CASSYQGGGNQPQHF. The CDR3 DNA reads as TGCGCCAGCAGCTATCAGGGTGGAGGCAATCAGCCCCAGCATTTT.

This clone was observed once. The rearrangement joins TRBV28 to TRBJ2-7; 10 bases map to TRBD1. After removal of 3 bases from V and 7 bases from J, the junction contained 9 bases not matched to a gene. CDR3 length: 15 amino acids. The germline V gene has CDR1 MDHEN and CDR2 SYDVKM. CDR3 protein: CASSFPWDRGGEQYF. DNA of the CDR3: TGTGCCAGCAGTTTCCCTTGGGACAGGGGTGGGGAGCAGTACTTC.

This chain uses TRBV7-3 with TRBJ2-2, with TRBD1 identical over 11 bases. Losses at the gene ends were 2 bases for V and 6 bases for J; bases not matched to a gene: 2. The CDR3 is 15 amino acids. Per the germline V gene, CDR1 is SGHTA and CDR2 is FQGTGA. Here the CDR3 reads CASSLGGQGAGELFF. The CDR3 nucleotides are TGTGCCAGCAGCTTAGGGGGACAGGGGGCCGGGGAGCTGTTTTTT.

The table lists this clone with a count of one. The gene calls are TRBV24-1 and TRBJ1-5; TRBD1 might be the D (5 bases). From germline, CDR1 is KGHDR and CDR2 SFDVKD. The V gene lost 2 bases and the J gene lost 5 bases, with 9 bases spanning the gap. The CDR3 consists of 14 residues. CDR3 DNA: TGTGCCACCAGTGATTCGCAGGGAGATCAGCCCCAGCATTTT. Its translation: CATSDSQGDQPQHF.

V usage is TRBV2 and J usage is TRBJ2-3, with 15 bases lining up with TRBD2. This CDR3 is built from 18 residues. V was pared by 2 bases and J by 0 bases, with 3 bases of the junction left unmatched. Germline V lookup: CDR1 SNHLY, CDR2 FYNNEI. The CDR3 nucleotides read TGTGCCAGCAGTGAACTAGGGACTAGCGGGAGGAGCACAGATACGCAGTATTTT. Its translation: CASSELGTSGRSTDTQYF. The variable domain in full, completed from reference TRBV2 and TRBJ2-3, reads EPEVTQTPSHQVTQMGQEVILRCVPISNHLYFYWYRQILGQKVEFLVSFYNNEISEKSEIFDDQFSVERPDGSNFTLKIRSTKLEDSAMYFCASSELGTSGRSTDTQYFGPGTRLTVL.

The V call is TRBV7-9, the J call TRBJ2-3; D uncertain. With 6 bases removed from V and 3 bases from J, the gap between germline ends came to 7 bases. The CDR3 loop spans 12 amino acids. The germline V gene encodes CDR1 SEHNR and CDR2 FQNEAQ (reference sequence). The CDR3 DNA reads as TGTGCCAGCAGAGGCGGAACAGATACGCAGTATTTT. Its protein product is CASRGGTDTQYF. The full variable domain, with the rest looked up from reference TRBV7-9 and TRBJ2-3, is DTGVSQNPRHKITKRGQNVTFRCDPISEHNRLYWYRQTLGQGPEFLTYFQNEAQLEKSRLLSDRFSAERPKGSFSTLEIQRTEQGDSAMYLCASRGGTDTQYFGPGTRLTVL.

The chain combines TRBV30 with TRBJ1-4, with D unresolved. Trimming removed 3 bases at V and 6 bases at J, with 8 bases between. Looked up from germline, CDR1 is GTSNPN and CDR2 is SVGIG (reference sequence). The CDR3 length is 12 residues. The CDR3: CAWRGGHEKLFF. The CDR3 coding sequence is TGTGCCTGGAGGGGCGGGCATGAAAAACTGTTTTTT.

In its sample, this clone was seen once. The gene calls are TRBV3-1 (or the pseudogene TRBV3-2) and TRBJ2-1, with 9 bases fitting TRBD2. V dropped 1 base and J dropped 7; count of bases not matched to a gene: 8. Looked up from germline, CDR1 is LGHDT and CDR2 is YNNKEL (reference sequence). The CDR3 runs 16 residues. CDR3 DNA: TGTGCCAGCAGCCAAGTTCTTAGCGGGAGTGGAAATGAGCAGTTCTTC. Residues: CASSQVLSGSGNEQFF.

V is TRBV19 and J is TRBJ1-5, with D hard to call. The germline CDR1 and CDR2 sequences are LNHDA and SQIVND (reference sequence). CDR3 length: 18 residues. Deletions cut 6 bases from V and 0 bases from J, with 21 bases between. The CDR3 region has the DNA TGTGCCAGTAGCCTCACTGAAACGTTTAGACTTAGCAATCAGCCCCAGCATTTT. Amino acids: CASSLTETFRLSNQPQHF.

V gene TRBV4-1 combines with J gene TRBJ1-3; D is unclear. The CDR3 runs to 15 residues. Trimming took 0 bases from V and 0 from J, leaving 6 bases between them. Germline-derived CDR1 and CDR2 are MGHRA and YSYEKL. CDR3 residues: CASSQEQLSGNTIYF. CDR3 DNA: TGCGCCAGCAGCCAAGAACAGCTCTCTGGAAACACCATATATTTT.

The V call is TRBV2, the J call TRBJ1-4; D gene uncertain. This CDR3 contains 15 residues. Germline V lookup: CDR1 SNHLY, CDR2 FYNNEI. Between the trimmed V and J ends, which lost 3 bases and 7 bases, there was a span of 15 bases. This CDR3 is CASSDDLGGIEKLFF. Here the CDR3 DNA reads TGTGCCAGCAGTGACGACCTCGGAGGCATTGAAAAACTGTTTTTT.

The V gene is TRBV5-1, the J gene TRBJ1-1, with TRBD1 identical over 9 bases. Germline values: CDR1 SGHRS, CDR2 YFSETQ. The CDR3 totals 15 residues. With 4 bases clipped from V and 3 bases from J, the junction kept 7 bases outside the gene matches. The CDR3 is CASSSSGTGYTEAFF. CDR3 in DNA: TGCGCCAGCAGCAGTTCCGGGACAGGGTACACTGAAGCTTTCTTT.

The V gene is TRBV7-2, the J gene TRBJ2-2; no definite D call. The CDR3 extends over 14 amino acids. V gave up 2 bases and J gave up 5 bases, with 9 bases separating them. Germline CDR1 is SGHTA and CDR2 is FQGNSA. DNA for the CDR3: TGTGCCAGCAGCTTATTGTACCCGACCGGGGAGCTGTTTTTT. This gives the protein CASSLLYPTGELFF.

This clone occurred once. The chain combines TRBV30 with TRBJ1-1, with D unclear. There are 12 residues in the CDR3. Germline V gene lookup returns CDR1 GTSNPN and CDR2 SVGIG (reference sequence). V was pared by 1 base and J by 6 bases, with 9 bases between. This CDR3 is CAWSDRLAEAFF. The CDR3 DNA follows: TGTGCCTGGAGTGATAGGCTGGCTGAAGCTTTCTTT.

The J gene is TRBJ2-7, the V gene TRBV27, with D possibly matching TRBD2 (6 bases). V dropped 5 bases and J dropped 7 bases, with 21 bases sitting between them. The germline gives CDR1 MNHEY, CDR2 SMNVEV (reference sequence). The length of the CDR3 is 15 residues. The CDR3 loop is CASSPNGGQFEEQYF. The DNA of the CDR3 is TGTGCCAGCAGTCCGAACGGAGGGCAGTTCGAGGAGCAGTACTTC.

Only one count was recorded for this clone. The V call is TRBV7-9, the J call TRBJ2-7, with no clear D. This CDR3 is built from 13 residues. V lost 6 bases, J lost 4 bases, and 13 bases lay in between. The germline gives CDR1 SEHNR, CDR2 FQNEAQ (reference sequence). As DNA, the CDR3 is TGTGCCAGCAGTCTAGTGTCCCCTTACGAGCAGTACTTC. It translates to CASSLVSPYEQYF.

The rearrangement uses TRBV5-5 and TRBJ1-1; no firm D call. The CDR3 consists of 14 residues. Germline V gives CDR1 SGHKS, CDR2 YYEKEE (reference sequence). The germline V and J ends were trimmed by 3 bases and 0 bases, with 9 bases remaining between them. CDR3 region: CASSSRTMNTEAFF. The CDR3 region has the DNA TGTGCCAGCAGCTCACGTACCATGAACACTGAAGCTTTCTTT.

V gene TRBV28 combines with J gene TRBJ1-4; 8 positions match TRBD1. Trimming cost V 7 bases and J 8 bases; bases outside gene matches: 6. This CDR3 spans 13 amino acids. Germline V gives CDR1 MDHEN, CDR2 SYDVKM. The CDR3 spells CASMTGVGEKLFF. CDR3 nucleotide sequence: TGTGCCAGCATGACAGGGGTTGGGGAAAAACTGTTTTTT.

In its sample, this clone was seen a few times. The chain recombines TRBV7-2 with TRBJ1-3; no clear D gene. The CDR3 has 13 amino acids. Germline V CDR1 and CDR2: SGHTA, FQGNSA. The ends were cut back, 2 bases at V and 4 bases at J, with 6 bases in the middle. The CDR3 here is CASSLWPGNTIYF. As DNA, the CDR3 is TGTGCCAGCAGCTTATGGCCCGGAAACACCATATATTTT.

CDR3 loop: CASSRYGQGFRSGYNSPLHF. The DNA of the CDR3 is TGTGCCAGCAGCAGATATGGGCAGGGGTTTCGAAGTGGCTATAATTCACCCCTCCACTTT. V usage is TRBV6-6 and J usage is TRBJ1-6; possible D gene TRBD1, 6 bases. The germline CDR1 and CDR2 sequences are MNHNY and SVGAGI (reference sequence). CDR3 length: 20 amino acids. Deletions cut 6 bases from V and 3 bases from J, with 27 bases between.

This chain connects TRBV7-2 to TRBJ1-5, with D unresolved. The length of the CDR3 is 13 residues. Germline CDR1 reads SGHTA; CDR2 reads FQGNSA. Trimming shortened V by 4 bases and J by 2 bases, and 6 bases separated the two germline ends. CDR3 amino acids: CASSSDGNQPQHF. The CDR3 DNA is TGTGCCAGCAGCTCGGACGGCAATCAGCCCCAGCATTTT.

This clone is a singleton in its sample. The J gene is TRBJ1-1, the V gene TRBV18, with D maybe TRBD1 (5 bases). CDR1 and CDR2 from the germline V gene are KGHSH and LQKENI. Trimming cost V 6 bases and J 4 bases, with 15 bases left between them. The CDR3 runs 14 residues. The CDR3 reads CASSPNWGGTEAFF. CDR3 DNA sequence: TGTGCCAGCTCCCCAAACTGGGGCGGCACTGAAGCTTTCTTT.

Here the CDR3 reads CASIRGLNTGELFF. CDR3 nucleotides: TGTGCCAGTATAAGGGGGCTTAACACCGGGGAGCTGTTTTTT. The chain links TRBV6-6 to TRBJ2-2, with 7 bases fitting TRBD1. This CDR3 is 14 amino acids long. Germline V gene lookup returns CDR1 MNHNY and CDR2 SVGAGI (reference sequence). After removal of 9 bases from V and 2 bases from J, the junction contained 6 bases not matched to a gene.

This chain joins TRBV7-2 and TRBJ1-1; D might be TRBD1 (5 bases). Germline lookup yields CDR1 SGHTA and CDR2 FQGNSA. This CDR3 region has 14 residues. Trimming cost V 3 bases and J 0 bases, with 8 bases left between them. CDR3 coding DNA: TGTGCCAGCAGCTTGGGGGTCATGAACACTGAAGCTTTCTTT. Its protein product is CASSLGVMNTEAFF.

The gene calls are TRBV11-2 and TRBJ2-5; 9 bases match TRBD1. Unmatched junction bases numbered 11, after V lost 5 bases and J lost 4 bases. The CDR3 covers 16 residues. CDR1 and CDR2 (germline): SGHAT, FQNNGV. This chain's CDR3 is CASSPDRGQGLETQYF. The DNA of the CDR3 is TGTGCCAGCAGCCCGGATAGGGGACAGGGATTAGAGACCCAGTACTTC.

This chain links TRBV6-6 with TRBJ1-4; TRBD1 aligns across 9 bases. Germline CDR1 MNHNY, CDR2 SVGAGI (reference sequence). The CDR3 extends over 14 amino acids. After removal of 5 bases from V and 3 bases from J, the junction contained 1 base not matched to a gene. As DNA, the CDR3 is TGTGCCAGCAGTGGGACAGGGCCTAATGAAAAACTGTTTTTT. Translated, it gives CASSGTGPNEKLFF.

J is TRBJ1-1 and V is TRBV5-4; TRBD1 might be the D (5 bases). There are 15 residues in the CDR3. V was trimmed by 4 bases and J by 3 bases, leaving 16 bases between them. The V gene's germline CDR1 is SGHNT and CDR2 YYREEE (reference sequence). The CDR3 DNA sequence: TGTGCCAGCAGCGGGTTTGAGACAGACGACACTGAAGCTTTCTTT. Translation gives CASSGFETDDTEAFF.